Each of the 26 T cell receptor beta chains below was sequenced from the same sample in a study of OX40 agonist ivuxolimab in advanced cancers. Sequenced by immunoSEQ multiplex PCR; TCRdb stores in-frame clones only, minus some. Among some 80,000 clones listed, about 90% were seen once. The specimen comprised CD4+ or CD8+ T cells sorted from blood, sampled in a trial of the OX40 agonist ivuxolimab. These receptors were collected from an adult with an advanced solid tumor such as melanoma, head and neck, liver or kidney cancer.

DNA for the CDR3: TGTGCCAGCAGTACCTTCGGGTCCACAGATACGCAGTATTTT. Its translation is CASSTFGSTDTQYF. The chain has TRBV28 and TRBJ2-3; D uncertain. V gave up 5 bases and J gave up 2 bases, with 11 bases separating them. The germline V gene has CDR1 MDHEN and CDR2 SYDVKM. The length of the CDR3 is 14 residues.

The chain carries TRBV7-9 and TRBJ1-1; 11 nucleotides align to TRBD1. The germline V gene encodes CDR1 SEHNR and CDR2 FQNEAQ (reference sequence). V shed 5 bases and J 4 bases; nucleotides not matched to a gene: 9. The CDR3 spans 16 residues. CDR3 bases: TGTGCCAGCAGCCTGGGGACAGGGGGTGGGAGCACTGAAGCTTTCTTT. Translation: CASSLGTGGGSTEAFF.

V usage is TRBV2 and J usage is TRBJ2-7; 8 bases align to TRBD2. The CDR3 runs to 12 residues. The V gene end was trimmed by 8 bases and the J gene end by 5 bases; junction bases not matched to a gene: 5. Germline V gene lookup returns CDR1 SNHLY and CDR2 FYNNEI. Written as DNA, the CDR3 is TGTGCCAGCCATGGACTAGCCAACGAGCAGTACTTC. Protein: CASHGLANEQYF.

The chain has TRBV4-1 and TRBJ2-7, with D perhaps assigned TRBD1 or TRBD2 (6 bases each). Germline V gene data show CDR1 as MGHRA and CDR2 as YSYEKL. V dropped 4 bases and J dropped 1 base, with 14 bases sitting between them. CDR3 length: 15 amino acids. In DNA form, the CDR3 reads TGCGCCAGCAGCCCAGGAGGGGGTAGGTCCTACGAGCAGTACTTC. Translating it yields CASSPGGGRSYEQYF.

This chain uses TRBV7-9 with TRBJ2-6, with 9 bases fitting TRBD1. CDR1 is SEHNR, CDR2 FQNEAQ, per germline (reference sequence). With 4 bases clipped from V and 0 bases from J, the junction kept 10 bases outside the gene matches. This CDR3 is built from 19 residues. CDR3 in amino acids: CASSSPDRGLFSGANVLTF. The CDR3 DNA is TGTGCCAGCAGCTCTCCGGACAGGGGCCTTTTCTCTGGGGCCAACGTCCTGACTTTC.

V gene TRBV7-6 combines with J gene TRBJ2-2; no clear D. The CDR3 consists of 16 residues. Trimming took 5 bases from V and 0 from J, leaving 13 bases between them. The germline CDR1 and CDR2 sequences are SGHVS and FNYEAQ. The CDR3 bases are TGTGCCAGCAGCCGGATTAATACACCGAACACCGGGGAGCTGTTTTTT. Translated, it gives CASSRINTPNTGELFF.

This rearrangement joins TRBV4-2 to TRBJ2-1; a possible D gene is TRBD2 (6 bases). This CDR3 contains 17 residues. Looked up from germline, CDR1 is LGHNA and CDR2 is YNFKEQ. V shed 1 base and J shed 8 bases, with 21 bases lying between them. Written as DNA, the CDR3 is TGTGCCAGCAGCCAAGCATCATCCAGCGGGCCACACGATGAGCAGTTCTTC. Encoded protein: CASSQASSSGPHDEQFF.

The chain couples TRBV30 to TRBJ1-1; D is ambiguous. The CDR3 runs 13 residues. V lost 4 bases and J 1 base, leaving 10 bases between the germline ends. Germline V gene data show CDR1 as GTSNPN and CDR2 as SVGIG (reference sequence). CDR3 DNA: TGTGCCTGGACCCCCACTACGAACACTGAAGCTTTCTTT. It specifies CAWTPTTNTEAFF.

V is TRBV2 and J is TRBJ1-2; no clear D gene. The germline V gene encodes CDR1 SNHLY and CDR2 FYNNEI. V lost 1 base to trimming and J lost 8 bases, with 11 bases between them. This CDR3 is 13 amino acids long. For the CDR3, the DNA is TGTGCCAGCAGTGAAGAGGCCCGACGGGGCTACACCTTC. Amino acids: CASSEEARRGYTF.

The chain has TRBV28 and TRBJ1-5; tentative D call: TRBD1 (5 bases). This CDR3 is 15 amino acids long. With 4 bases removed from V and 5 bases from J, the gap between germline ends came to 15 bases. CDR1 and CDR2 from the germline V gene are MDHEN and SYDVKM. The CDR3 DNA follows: TGTGCCAGCAGTTATCCGGGACCGGCTGATCAGCCCCAGCATTTT. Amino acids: CASSYPGPADQPQHF. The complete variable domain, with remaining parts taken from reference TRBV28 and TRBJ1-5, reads DVKVTQSSRYLVKRTGEKVFLECVQDMDHENMFWYRQDPGLGLRLIYFSYDVKMKEKGDIPEGYSVSREKKERFSLILESASTNQTSMYLCASSYPGPADQPQHFGDGTRLSIL.

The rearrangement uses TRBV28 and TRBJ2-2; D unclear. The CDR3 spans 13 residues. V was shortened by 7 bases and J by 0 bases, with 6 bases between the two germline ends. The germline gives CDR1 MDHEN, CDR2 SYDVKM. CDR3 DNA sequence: TGTGCCAGCAAGGACCCGAACACCGGGGAGCTGTTTTTT. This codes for CASKDPNTGELFF.

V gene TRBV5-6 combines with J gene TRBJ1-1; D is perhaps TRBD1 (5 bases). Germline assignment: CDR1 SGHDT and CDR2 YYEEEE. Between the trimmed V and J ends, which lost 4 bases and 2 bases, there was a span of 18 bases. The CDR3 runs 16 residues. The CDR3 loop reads CASSGRGWGPNTEAFF. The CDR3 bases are TGTGCCAGCAGCGGAAGGGGATGGGGACCTAACACTGAAGCTTTCTTT.

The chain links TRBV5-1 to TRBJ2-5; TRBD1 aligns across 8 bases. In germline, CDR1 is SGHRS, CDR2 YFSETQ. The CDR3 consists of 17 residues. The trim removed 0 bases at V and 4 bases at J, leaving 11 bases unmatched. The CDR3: CASSLAPGQGRRETQYF. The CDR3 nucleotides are TGCGCCAGCAGCTTGGCCCCCGGACAGGGACGGCGAGAGACCCAGTACTTC.

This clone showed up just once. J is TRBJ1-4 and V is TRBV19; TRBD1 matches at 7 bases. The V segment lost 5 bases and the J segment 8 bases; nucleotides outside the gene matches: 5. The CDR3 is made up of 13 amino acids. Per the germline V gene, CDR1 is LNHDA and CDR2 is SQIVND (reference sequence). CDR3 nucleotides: TGTGCCAGTAGTGAGGACAGGACCGAAAAACTGTTTTTT. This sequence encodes CASSEDRTEKLFF.

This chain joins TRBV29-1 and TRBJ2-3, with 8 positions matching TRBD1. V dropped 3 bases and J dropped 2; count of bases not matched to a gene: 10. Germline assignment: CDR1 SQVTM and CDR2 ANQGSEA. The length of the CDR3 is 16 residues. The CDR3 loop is CSVDGIRGHDTDTQYF. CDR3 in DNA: TGCAGCGTTGACGGCATCAGGGGGCACGACACAGATACGCAGTATTTT.

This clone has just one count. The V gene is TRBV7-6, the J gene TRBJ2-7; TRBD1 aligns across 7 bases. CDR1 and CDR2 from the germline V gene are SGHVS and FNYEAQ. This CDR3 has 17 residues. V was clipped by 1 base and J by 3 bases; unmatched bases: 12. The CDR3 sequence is CASSLGVRGKNYYEQYF. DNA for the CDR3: TGTGCCAGCAGCTTAGGGGTCAGGGGGAAAAACTACTACGAGCAGTACTTC.

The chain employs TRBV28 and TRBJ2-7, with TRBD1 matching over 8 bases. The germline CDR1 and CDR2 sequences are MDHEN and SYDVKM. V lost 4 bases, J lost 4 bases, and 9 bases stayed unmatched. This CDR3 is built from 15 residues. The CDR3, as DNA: TGTGCCAGCAGTTCATCGACAGGGGTAAAGTACGAGCAGTACTTC. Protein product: CASSSSTGVKYEQYF.

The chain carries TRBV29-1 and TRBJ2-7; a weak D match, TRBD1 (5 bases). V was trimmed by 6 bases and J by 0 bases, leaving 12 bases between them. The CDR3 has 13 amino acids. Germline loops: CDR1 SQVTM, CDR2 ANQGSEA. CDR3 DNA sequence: TGCAGCGTCCGGACATTGAGCTCCTACGAGCAGTACTTC. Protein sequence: CSVRTLSSYEQYF.

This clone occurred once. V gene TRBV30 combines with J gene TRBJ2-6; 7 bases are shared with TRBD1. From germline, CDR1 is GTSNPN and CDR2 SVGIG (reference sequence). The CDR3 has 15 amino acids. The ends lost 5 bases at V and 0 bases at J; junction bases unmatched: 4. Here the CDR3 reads CAWDRASSGANVLTF. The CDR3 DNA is TGTGCCTGGGACAGGGCCAGCTCTGGGGCCAACGTCCTGACTTTC.

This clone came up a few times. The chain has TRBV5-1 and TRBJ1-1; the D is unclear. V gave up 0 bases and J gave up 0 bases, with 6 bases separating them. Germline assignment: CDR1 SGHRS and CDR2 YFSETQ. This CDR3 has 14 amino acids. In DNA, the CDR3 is TGCGCCAGCAGCTTGGGCAGCATGAACACTGAAGCTTTCTTT. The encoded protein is CASSLGSMNTEAFF.

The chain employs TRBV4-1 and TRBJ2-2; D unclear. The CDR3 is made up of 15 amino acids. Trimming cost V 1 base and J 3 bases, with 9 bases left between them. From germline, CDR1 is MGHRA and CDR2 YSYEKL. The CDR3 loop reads CASSQASDYTGELFF. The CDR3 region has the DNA TGCGCCAGCAGCCAAGCGTCGGATTACACCGGGGAGCTGTTTTTT.

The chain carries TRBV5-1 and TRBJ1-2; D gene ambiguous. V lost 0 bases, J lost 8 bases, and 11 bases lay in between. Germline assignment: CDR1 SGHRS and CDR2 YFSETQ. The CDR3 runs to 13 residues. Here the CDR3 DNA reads TGCGCCAGCAGCTTGGAAGGGAATCGGGGCTACACCTTC. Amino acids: CASSLEGNRGYTF.

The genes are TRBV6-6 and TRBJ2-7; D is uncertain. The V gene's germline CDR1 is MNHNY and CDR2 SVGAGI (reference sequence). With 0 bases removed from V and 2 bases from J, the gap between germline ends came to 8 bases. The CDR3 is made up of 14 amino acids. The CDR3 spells CASSYSSETYEQYF. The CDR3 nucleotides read TGTGCCAGCAGTTACTCGTCAGAGACCTACGAGCAGTACTTC.

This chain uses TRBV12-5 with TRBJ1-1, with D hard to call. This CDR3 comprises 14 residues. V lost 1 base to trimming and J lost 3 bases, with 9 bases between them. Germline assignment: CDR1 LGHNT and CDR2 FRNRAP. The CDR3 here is CASGLDGRDTEAFF. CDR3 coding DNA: TGTGCTAGTGGTTTGGATGGGAGGGACACTGAAGCTTTCTTT.

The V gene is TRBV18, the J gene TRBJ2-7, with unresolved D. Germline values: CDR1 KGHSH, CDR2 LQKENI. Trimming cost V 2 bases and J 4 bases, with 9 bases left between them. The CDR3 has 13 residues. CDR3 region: CASSPRVPYEQYF. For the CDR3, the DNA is TGTGCCAGCTCACCAAGGGTCCCTTACGAGCAGTACTTC. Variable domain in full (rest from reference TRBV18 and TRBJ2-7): NAGVMQNPRHLVRRRGQEARLRCSPMKGHSHVYWYRQLPEEGLKFMVYLQKENIIDESGMPKERFSAEFPKEGPSILRIQQVVRGDSAAYFCASSPRVPYEQYFGPGTRLTVT.

The CDR3 DNA follows: TGTGCCTGGAACCTTAACGGGCTAGCGGGAGTGGAGACCCAGTACTTC. Protein sequence: CAWNLNGLAGVETQYF. V is TRBV30 and J is TRBJ2-5; 10 bases match TRBD2. The CDR3 extends over 16 amino acids. Per the germline V gene, CDR1 is GTSNPN and CDR2 is SVGIG (reference sequence). V dropped 4 bases and J dropped 5; count of bases not matched to a gene: 13.